Sequencing of this T cell receptor (beta chain) was carried out in a study of cytomegalovirus exposure and HLA in healthy donors. Points from the study as a whole: The dataset shows that most TCR sequences were rare, while some public TCRs occurred in many donors. The study designated fewer than 200 TCR beta chains cytomegalovirus-associated.

The data were produced by immunoSEQ multiplex PCR, yet TCRdb's version contains in-frame clones alone and is incomplete. Altogether 200,000 or so clones are present, over 80% being singletons, with the ten largest covering roughly 5.4%. Comment on this clone: What it binds is not known.

Germline assignment: CDR1 MGHDK and CDR2 SYGVNS. Deletions cut 2 bases from V and 1 base from J, with 11 bases between. This CDR3 comprises 15 residues. The source is a woman under 30 in good health and CMV-seronegative. The rearrangement uses TRBV25-1 and TRBJ1-1; TRBD1 might be the D (5 bases). Source material: PBMCs. The CDR3 DNA follows: TGTGCCAGCAGTGAAGGAGGCAGGGCGAACACTGAAGCTTTCTTT. As protein: CASSEGGRANTEAFF.